This T cell receptor beta chain was observed in a study of graft-versus-host responses after intestinal transplantation. As for the study in general: Transplantation in recipients was multivisceral, liver-intestinal, or isolated intestinal.

Points on this clone: Its antigen is not identified.

TCRdb's table, derived via immunoSEQ multiplex PCR, lists solely in-frame clones and lacks some. Of around 100,000 clones in the sample, around nine tenths were seen once. Findings of the study overall: Analysis identified GvH clones in recipient marrow, with some appearing first in ileum or blood. After transplant, early declines in HvG clones were associated with peak levels of circulating GvH clones.

The input for sequencing was unstimulated CD4+ T cells sorted from spleen or lymph node cells, taken before transplant. The sequence derives from a human donor who was the organ donor for an intestinal transplant.

The CDR3 DNA follows: TGTGCCAGCAGCGCCCACGGATGGGGGCCGGAGAACACTGAAGCTTTCTTT. Translating gives CASSAHGWGPENTEAFF. The chain employs TRBV9 and TRBJ1-1; TRBD1 is a possible D gene (6 bases). Germline CDR1 reads SGDLS; CDR2 reads YYNGEE. The CDR3 spans 17 residues. V lost 3 bases and J lost 1, with 19 bases in between.